Following are 27 T cell receptor beta chains from one sample sequenced in a study of T-cell memory formation after mild COVID-19. TCRdb redid the calling of the 5' RACE reads with MiXCR, one entry per CDR3 protein. The sample contains 470,000 or so distinct CDR3 sequences, 20% to 30% of which appear only once. Sequenced sample: PBMCs or a T cell subset sorted from them (not recorded which). These receptors were obtained from an adult woman who had mild COVID-19 (a few samples of this study predate the infection). Cell type and time point are not known.

This clonotype came up a few times. The V call is TRBV5-6, the J call TRBJ2-1; 7 bases fit TRBD2. V was pared by 1 base and J by 0 bases, with 4 bases of the junction left unmatched. Germline values: CDR1 SGHDT, CDR2 YYEEEE. The CDR3 loop spans 16 amino acids. The CDR3 loop reads CASSLMGLSSYNEQFF. The CDR3 DNA reads TGTGCCAGCAGCTTGATGGGACTAAGCTCCTACAATGAGCAGTTCTTC. The whole variable domain, remainder taken from reference TRBV5-6 and TRBJ2-1, is DAGVTQSPTHLIKTRGQQVTLRCSPKSGHDTVSWYQQALGQGPQFIFQYYEEEERQRGNFPDRFSGHQFPNYSSELNVNALLLGDSALYLCASSLMGLSSYNEQFFGPGTRLTVL.

This clonotype was detected only a few times. The chain recombines TRBV2 with TRBJ1-5, with D hard to call. V lost 7 bases, J lost 3 bases, and 10 bases lay in between. Looked up from germline, CDR1 is SNHLY and CDR2 is FYNNEI. This CDR3 has 13 residues. This CDR3 is CASTVFVNQPQHF. CDR3 nucleotide sequence: TGTGCCAGCACTGTGTTTGTCAATCAGCCCCAGCATTTT.

The chain links TRBV5-6 to TRBJ2-6; tentatively, D is TRBD1 (5 bases). Trimming took off 3 bases at V and 3 bases at J, with 16 bases between the two ends. The CDR3 runs 17 residues. Germline loops: CDR1 SGHDT, CDR2 YYEEEE. The chain's CDR3 is CASSWGSRGDGANVLTF. The CDR3 DNA reads TGTGCCAGCAGCTGGGGAAGTAGGGGCGATGGGGCCAACGTCCTGACTTTC.

The genes are TRBV5-1 and TRBJ2-7; 8 nucleotides match TRBD1. The CDR3 contains 14 residues. Per the germline V gene, CDR1 is SGHRS and CDR2 is YFSETQ. V lost 3 bases to trimming and J lost 2 bases; unmatched junction nucleotides: 4. The CDR3 region has the DNA TGCGCCAGCAGCTGGGGACAGGAGCCCTACGAGCAGTACTTC. It codes for CASSWGQEPYEQYF.

This clonotype was observed a single time. A read error may account for a junction end that differs from germline. The chain combines TRBV20-1 with TRBJ2-5; TRBD2 matches at 10 bases. Per the germline V gene, CDR1 is DFQATT and CDR2 is SNEGSKA (reference sequence). The CDR3 consists of 15 residues. CDR3 DNA: TGCAGTGCTAGAGGACTAGCGGGCGTGCAAGAGACACAGTACTTC. It translates to CSARGLAGVQETQYF.

The chain combines TRBV7-3 with TRBJ1-1, with 9 bases identical to TRBD1. Germline CDR1 and CDR2: SGHTA and FQGTGA. The CDR3 totals 17 residues. Trimming cost V 5 bases and J 3 bases; bases outside gene matches: 13. The CDR3 DNA is TGTGCCAGCAGCCCCGGACAGGGGCGAGCCGCTTACACTGAAGCTTTCTTT. Amino acids: CASSPGQGRAAYTEAFF. The full variable domain, completed using reference TRBV7-3 and TRBJ1-1, is GAGVSQTPSNKVTEKGKYVELRCDPISGHTALYWYRQSLGQGPEFLIYFQGTGAADDSGLPNDRFFAVRPEGSVSTLKIQRTERGDSAVYLCASSPGQGRAAYTEAFFGQGTRLTVV.

This chain uses TRBV5-8 with TRBJ2-7; no definite D call. The CDR3 extends over 10 amino acids. Between the trimmed V and J ends, which lost 7 bases and 7 bases, there was a span of 9 bases. CDR1 and CDR2 from the germline V gene are SGHTS and YDEGEE. Written as DNA, the CDR3 is TGTGCCAGCTTCGTGAGTGAGCAGTACTTC. It codes for CASFVSEQYF.

The chain employs TRBV9 and TRBJ2-1; D possibly matches TRBD1 or TRBD2 (6 bases each). There are 15 residues in the CDR3. Germline V gene data show CDR1 as SGDLS and CDR2 as YYNGEE. Trimming left V 0 bases short and J 7 bases short, with 14 bases between. DNA for the CDR3: TGTGCCAGCAGCGTAGCTTGGGAAGGGGGGAATGAGCAGTTCTTC. This gives the protein CASSVAWEGGNEQFF.

This clonotype was detected a few times. V usage is TRBV24-1 and J usage is TRBJ2-5; TRBD2 matches at 7 bases. J gave up 3 bases and V 3 bases, and 9 bases lay outside the gene matches. CDR1 is KGHDR, CDR2 SFDVKD, per germline. The CDR3 totals 16 residues. The CDR3, as DNA: TGTGCCACCAGTGATGCCAGGGAGGGATTCGAAGAGACCCAGTACTTC. It encodes CATSDAREGFEETQYF.

In this sample, this clonotype turned up a few times. One end of the junction varies from germline; a read error may be responsible. The chain employs TRBV3-1 and TRBJ1-5; tentatively, D is TRBD1 (6 bases). The CDR3 runs 17 residues. The germline V gene encodes CDR1 LGHDT and CDR2 YNNKEL (reference sequence). CDR3 bases: TGTGCCAGTAGCCAATTGTCAGGGGAGTGGCAGCGGCAGCCCCAGCATTTT. Residues: CASSQLSGEWQRQPQHF. Full variable domain (rest looked up from reference TRBV3-1 and TRBJ1-5): DTAVSQTPKYLVTQMGNDKSIKCEQNLGHDTMYWYKQDSKKFLKIMFSYNNKELIINETVPNRFSPKSPDKAHLNLHINSLELGDSAVYFCASSQLSGEWQRQPQHFGDGTRLSIL.

This clonotype was seen a few times. The chain is built from TRBV18 and TRBJ2-7; 8 nucleotides line up with TRBD2. The J segment lost 3 bases and the V segment lost 1 base, leaving 5 bases of the junction unmatched. Germline V gene data show CDR1 as KGHSH and CDR2 as LQKENI. This CDR3 is built from 15 residues. CDR3 DNA: TGTGCCAGCTCACCACTGGCGGGAGGTCGCTACGAGCAGTACTTC. This codes for CASSPLAGGRYEQYF.

This clonotype has at least ten counts. The chain is built from TRBV7-2 and TRBJ2-2; unclear D gene. The CDR3 has 15 residues. The V and J ends lost 2 bases and 0 bases respectively, with 7 bases between them. In germline, CDR1 is SGHTA, CDR2 FQGNSA. In DNA, the CDR3 is TGTGCCAGCAGCTTACTCGCCCCGAACACCGGGGAGCTGTTTTTT. It codes for CASSLLAPNTGELFF.

This clonotype was counted between two and nine times. The V gene is TRBV2, the J gene TRBJ2-7; 9 bases align to TRBD1. Losses at the gene ends were 6 bases for V and 4 bases for J; bases not matched to a gene: 10. Germline-derived CDR1 and CDR2 are SNHLY and FYNNEI. This CDR3 has 15 residues. This CDR3 reads CASRPGTGSLYEQYF. The CDR3, as DNA: TGTGCCAGCAGACCCGGGACAGGGTCATTATACGAGCAGTACTTC.

This clonotype was seen more than once but under ten times. The rearrangement uses TRBV15 and TRBJ2-7, with 8 bases identical to TRBD2. V was clipped by 1 base and J by 3 bases; unmatched bases: 11. The CDR3 covers 17 residues. CDR1 LNHNV and CDR2 YYDKDF come from the germline V gene (reference sequence). The CDR3 DNA is TGTGCCACCAGCAGAGGGGCGTCTAGGACTAGCAACTACGAGCAGTACTTC. Protein: CATSRGASRTSNYEQYF.

This clonotype was counted between two and nine times. CDR3 region: CSVPTSGRGYEQYF. CDR3 bases: TGCAGTGTCCCGACTAGCGGGAGGGGGTACGAGCAGTACTTC. The chain uses TRBV20-1 and TRBJ2-7, with TRBD2 identical over 14 bases. Looked up from germline, CDR1 is DFQATT and CDR2 is SNEGSKA (reference sequence). This CDR3 has 14 amino acids. V shed 7 bases and J 4 bases; nucleotides not matched to a gene: 6.

This clonotype was seen a few times. The chain recombines TRBV19 with TRBJ2-5; 7 nucleotides match TRBD1. The CDR3 is 15 amino acids. The germline gives CDR1 LNHDA, CDR2 SQIVND (reference sequence). With V trimmed by 1 base and J by 5 bases, 7 bases remained unmatched. CDR3 residues: CASSIGQGFGETQYF. In DNA form, the CDR3 reads TGTGCCAGTAGTATAGGACAGGGATTCGGGGAGACCCAGTACTTC.

J is TRBJ1-1 and V is TRBV5-1; weak D call: TRBD1 (5 bases). There are 16 residues in the CDR3. Deletions cut 5 bases from V and 0 bases from J, with 17 bases between. Germline CDR1 reads SGHRS; CDR2 reads YFSETQ. The CDR3 DNA reads TGCGCCAGCAGTCCACCAGGGCCCCGTATGAACACTGAAGCTTTCTTT. The encoded protein is CASSPPGPRMNTEAFF.

This clonotype was observed a few times. The chain links TRBV20-1 to TRBJ2-1, with D perhaps matching TRBD2 (5 bases). CDR1 is DFQATT and CDR2 is SNEGSKA in the germline V gene (reference sequence). V lost 6 bases, J lost 10 bases, and 19 bases lay in between. The CDR3 totals 13 residues. The CDR3 region has the DNA TGCAGTGCCCGGGTCGGGGTGGACGGGGAGCAGTTCTTC. Its protein is CSARVGVDGEQFF.

The CDR3 coding sequence is TGTGCCAGCAGTTACCTCGCTGGGTGGTCACTAGCGGGGAGGTACAATGAGCAGTTCTTC. Protein sequence: CASSYLAGWSLAGRYNEQFF. The V and J genes are TRBV6-2 or TRBV6-3 and TRBJ2-1, with 10 bases identical to TRBD2. This CDR3 is built from 20 residues. The V segment lost 2 bases and the J segment 4 bases; nucleotides outside the gene matches: 17. Looked up from germline, CDR1 is MNHEY and CDR2 is SVGEGT.

This clonotype has just a few counts. This chain joins TRBV29-1 and TRBJ1-1, with 12 bases matching TRBD1. V lost 6 bases to trimming and J lost 0 bases; unmatched junction nucleotides: 8. Germline values: CDR1 SQVTM, CDR2 ANQGSEA. The CDR3 contains 16 residues. Here the CDR3 reads CSVPGTGGIMNTEAFF. The CDR3, as DNA: TGCAGCGTGCCGGGGACAGGGGGCATCATGAACACTGAAGCTTTCTTT.

The rearrangement uses TRBV12-3 or TRBV12-4 and TRBJ1-2; weak D call: TRBD1 (5 bases). Trimming removed 2 bases at V and 3 bases at J, with 7 bases between. This CDR3 contains 13 residues. The CDR3 loop is CASSLWGYYGYTF. CDR3 nucleotides: TGTGCCAGCAGTTTATGGGGGTACTATGGCTACACCTTC.

This clonotype was detected only a few times. The V call is TRBV13, the J call TRBJ2-1; no clear D gene. The CDR3 has 15 amino acids. Deletions cut 5 bases from V and 3 bases from J, with 14 bases between. CDR1 is PRHDT and CDR2 is FYEKMQ in the germline V gene (reference sequence). The CDR3 is CASSPFRRFYNEQFF. The CDR3 DNA follows: TGTGCCAGCAGCCCCTTTAGGAGATTCTACAATGAGCAGTTCTTC.

The V call is TRBV7-9, the J call TRBJ1-1; D is possibly TRBD1 (6 bases). CDR3 size: 18 residues. Trimming took off 4 bases at V and 7 bases at J, with 28 bases between the two ends. CDR1 and CDR2 from the germline V gene are SEHNR and FQNEAQ (reference sequence). DNA of the CDR3: TGTGCCAGCAGCTGGAGAGGTAGGGCAGGGGCAGGATCTGGTGAAGCTTTCTTT. Its translation is CASSWRGRAGAGSGEAFF.

The rearrangement links TRBV29-1 to TRBJ2-7, with 7 nucleotides matching TRBD1. CDR3 length: 14 residues. The germline V gene encodes CDR1 SQVTM and CDR2 ANQGSEA. J gave up 2 bases and V 4 bases, and 8 bases lay outside the gene matches. CDR3 protein: CSVGQGHATYEQYF. The CDR3 DNA reads as TGCAGCGTTGGACAGGGACATGCCACCTACGAGCAGTACTTC.

The chain combines TRBV5-1 with TRBJ2-7; 7 positions match TRBD1. Trimming cost V 0 bases and J 0 bases; bases outside gene matches: 6. The CDR3 has 16 amino acids. Germline CDR1 SGHRS, CDR2 YFSETQ. CDR3 coding DNA: TGCGCCAGCAGCTTGGCCCCCAGGGGGAGCTCCTACGAGCAGTACTTC. Residues: CASSLAPRGSSYEQYF.

The CDR3 coding sequence is TGTGCCAGCAGTCGGGACAGGGGTACCACTGAAGCTTTCTTT. This translates into CASSRDRGTTEAFF. V usage is TRBV7-2 and J usage is TRBJ1-1, with 10 bases fitting TRBD1. V gave up 6 bases and J gave up 4 bases; unmatched junction bases: 5. This CDR3 contains 14 residues. The germline V gene has CDR1 SGHTA and CDR2 FQGNSA.

This clonotype was seen a handful of times. V is TRBV29-1 and J is TRBJ1-2; possible D gene TRBD1, 5 bases. V was shortened by 4 bases and J by 4 bases, with 10 bases between the two germline ends. The CDR3 contains 12 residues. CDR1 and CDR2 (germline): SQVTM, ANQGSEA. The CDR3: CSVADRGYGYTF. Here the CDR3 DNA reads TGCAGCGTTGCAGACAGAGGCTATGGCTACACCTTC.